The sequence of this T cell receptor (beta chain) was determined in a study of PD-1 blockade in classical Hodgkin lymphoma (dated by TCRdb to 2018 to 2021). Background on the whole study: Nivolumab dosing was 3 mg/kg intravenously every 2 weeks, continuing until either disease progression or unacceptable toxicity. To define a peripheral blood immune signature of response to PD-1 blockade in classical Hodgkin lymphoma, the study combined TCR beta sequencing with CyTOF. Study-wide conclusions, independent of this receptor: Lower diversity was observed in patients in whom nivolumab was started less than 1 year after ASCT, and these patients were excluded from later analyses so that confounding by immune reconstitution would be avoided. Newly diagnosed patients were reported to have lower baseline TCR diversity than healthy donors, and relapsed/refractory patients were reported to have lower baseline TCR diversity still. The study was limited to a single clinical trial cohort, and causes of repertoire differences, possibly disease activity or prior therapy, remained undefined. By C4D1, a significant rise was seen in CD4+ TCR diversity but not in CD8+ TCR diversity (p=0.0027 vs p=0.16), and the rise was most apparent among complete responders (p=0.02). Trial patients with a complete response had baseline diversity similar to that of newly diagnosed patients, while partial responders and progressors had significantly lower diversity.

A note on this clone: Its recognized antigen is unknown. Per-base qualities were not stored, and no clone one base away is much larger.

The Qiagen DNeasy kit was used to extract genomic DNA both from unsorted PBMCs and from the negatively selected CD4+ and CD8+ fractions. TCR beta CDR3 regions were amplified by immunoSEQ multiplex PCR using primers annealing to V and J segments. A synthetic immune receptor repertoire was used to minimize amplification bias, and any residual bias was removed computationally once sequencing was done. The paper's data handling went like this. Repertoire diversity was quantified as the Shannon entropy index using custom Python scripts. Unsorted, CD4+ and CD8+ repertoires were analyzed separately, except in combined analyses where CD4+ and CD8+ sequences were merged in silico. Clonal expansion was defined as a frequency increase of at least 2-fold after treatment compared with C1D1, and clones undetected at baseline were assigned a pseudocount of 0.5. Singleton clones were defined as clones with 0 or 1 copy at C1D1, and non-singleton clones were defined as clones with 2 or more copies. Clones expanded in unsorted samples were assigned a CD4+, CD8+ or unknown annotation through matching of protein sequences in sorted samples from the same patient. Wilcoxon tests on paired samples were used to test diversity changes from C1D1 to C4D1. TCRdb's version of the immuneACCESS table is confined to in-frame rearrangements and falls short of the full clone set. An unresolved V gene accounts for under half of the shortfall where checked; the remainder is of unknown origin. D and trimming were read from the DNA, whereas the V and J calls and clone size are those reported in that table. In all, the sample holds 65,000 to 95,000 clones, and around 90% of those were seen once. 20% to 25% of the sample lies in the top ten.

Including the terminal cysteine and phenylalanine, the CDR3 comprises 14 residues. The DNA shown is the 42-base CDR3, in frame from base 1. From V the trimming removes 6 bases and from J it removes 7 bases, while the gene matches leave 2 bases of the junction unaccounted for. CDR1 and CDR2 (MNHNS, SASEGT) derive from the germline V gene. The time point label, as the study defines it: cycle 1 day 1 (C1D1), immediately before nivolumab initiation. All trial patients had relapsed after autologous stem cell transplantation, with cohorts A, B and C differing in prior brentuximab vedotin exposure. The trial cohort comprised a few dozen patients with relapsed/refractory classical Hodgkin lymphoma whose best overall responses were complete response, partial response or progressive disease. Trial patients were treated with single-agent nivolumab in the multi-cohort phase II CheckMate 205 trial. Best overall response was determined by an independent review committee according to the 2007 International Working Group response criteria. Trial PBMCs were collected just before the start of nivolumab (C1D1) and during therapy at cycle 2 day 1 and cycle 4 day 1. After peripheral blood was drawn into 8 mL Vacutainer Cell Preparation Tubes, PBMCs were isolated by centrifugation and then cryopreserved.

This TCR was recovered from a human donor with classical Hodgkin lymphoma. This receptor chain uses TRBV6-1 and TRBJ2-1; 14 bases in the middle match TRBD2. Here the sequenced sample was peripheral blood mononuclear cells (PBMCs), taken at baseline. The DNA sequence follows: TGTGCCAGCAGCGGGACTAGCGGGAGTAATGAGCAGTTCTTC. Its amino acids are CASSGTSGSNEQFF.